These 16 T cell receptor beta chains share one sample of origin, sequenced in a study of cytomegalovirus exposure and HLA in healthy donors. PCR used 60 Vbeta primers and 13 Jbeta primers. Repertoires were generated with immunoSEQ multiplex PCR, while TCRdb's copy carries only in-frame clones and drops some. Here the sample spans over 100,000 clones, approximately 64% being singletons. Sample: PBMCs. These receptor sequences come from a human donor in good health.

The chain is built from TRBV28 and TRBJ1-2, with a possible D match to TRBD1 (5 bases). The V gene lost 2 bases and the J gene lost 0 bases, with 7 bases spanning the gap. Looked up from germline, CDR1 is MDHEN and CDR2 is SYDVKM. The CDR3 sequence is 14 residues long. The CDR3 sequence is CASSLKTANYGYTF. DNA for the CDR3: TGTGCCAGCAGTTTAAAGACAGCTAACTATGGCTACACCTTC.

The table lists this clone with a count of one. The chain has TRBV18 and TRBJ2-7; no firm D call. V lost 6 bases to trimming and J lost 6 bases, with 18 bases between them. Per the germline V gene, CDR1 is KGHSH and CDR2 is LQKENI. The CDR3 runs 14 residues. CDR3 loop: CASSQDSATIEQYF. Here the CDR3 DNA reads TGTGCCAGCTCCCAAGACTCAGCTACGATCGAGCAGTACTTC.

CDR3 DNA: TGTGCCAGCAGCTTTTACCTGGGCGACACCGGGGAGCTGTTTTTT. This codes for CASSFYLGDTGELFF. The chain combines TRBV5-4 with TRBJ2-2, with D unclear. This CDR3 contains 15 residues. CDR1 SGHNT and CDR2 YYREEE come from the germline V gene (reference sequence). The V gene lost 2 bases and the J gene lost 3 bases, with 11 bases spanning the gap.

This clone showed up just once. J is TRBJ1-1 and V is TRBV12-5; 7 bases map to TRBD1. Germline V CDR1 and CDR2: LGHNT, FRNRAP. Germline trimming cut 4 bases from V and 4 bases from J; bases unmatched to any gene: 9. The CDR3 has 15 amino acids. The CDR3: CASGWDQGDFTEAFF. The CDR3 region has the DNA TGTGCTAGTGGTTGGGATCAGGGGGACTTCACTGAAGCTTTCTTT.

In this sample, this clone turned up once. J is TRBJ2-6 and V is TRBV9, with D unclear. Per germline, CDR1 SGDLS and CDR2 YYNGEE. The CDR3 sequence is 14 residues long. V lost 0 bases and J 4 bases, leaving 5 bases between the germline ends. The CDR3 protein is CASSVDSGANVLTF. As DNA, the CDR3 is TGTGCCAGCAGCGTAGACTCGGGGGCCAACGTCCTGACTTTC.

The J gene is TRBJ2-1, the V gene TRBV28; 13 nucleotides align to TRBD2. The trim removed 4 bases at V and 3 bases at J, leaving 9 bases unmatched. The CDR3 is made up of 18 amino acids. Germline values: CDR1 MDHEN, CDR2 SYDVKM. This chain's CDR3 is CASSSGTSGIPNYNEQFF. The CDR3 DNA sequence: TGTGCCAGCAGTTCCGGGACTAGCGGGATCCCAAACTACAATGAGCAGTTCTTC.

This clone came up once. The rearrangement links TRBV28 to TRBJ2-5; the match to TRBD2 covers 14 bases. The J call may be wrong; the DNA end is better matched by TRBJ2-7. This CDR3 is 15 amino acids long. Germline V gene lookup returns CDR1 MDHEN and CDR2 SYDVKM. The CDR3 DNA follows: TGTGCCAGCAGTACGGGACTAGCGGGAGTCTACGAGCAGTACTTC. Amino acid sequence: CASSTGLAGVYEQYF.

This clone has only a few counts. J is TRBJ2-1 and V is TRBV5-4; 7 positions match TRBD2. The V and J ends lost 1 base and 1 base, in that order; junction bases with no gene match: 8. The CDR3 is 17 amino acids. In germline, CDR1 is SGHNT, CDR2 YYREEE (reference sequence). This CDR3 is CASSLPQAGVSYNEQFF. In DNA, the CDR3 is TGTGCCAGCAGCTTGCCTCAGGCGGGAGTTTCCTACAATGAGCAGTTCTTC.

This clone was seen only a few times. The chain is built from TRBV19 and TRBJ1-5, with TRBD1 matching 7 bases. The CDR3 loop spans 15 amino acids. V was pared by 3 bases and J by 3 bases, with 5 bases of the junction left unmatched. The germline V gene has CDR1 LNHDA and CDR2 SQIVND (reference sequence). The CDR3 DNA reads TGTGCCAGTAGTATGGACAGGTGGAACAATCAGCCCCAGCATTTT. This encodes CASSMDRWNNQPQHF.

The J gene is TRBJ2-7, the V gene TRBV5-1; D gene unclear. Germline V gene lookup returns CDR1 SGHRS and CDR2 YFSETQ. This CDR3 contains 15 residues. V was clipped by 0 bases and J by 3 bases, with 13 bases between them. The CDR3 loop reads CASSLVLADDYEQYF. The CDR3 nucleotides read TGCGCCAGCAGCTTGGTGTTAGCAGACGACTACGAGCAGTACTTC.

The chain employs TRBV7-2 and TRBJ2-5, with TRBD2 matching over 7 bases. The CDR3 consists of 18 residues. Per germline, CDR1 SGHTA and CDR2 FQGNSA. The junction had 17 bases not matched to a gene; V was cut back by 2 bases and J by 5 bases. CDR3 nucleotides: TGTGCCAGCAGCTTAAGGCCCCCCGGACTAGTCCTTCAGGAGACCCAGTACTTC. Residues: CASSLRPPGLVLQETQYF.

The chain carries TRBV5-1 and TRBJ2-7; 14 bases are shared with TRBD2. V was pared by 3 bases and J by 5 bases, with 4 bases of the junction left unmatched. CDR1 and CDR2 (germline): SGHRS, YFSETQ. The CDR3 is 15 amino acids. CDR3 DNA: TGCGCCAGCAGCTCCGGGACTAGCGGGAGCCACGAGCAGTACTTC. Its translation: CASSSGTSGSHEQYF.

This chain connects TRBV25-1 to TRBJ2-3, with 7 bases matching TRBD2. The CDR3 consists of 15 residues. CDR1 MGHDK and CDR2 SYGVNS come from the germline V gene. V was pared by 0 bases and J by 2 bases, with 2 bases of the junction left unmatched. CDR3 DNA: TGTGCCAGCAGTGAATATGCGGGAGTCACAGATACGCAGTATTTT. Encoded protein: CASSEYAGVTDTQYF.

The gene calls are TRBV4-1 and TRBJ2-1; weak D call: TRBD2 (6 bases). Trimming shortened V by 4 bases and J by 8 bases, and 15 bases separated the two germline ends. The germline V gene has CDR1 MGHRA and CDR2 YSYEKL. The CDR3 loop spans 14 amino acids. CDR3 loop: CASSLGGAPDEQFF. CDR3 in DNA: TGCGCCAGCAGCCTCGGAGGGGCCCCCGATGAGCAGTTCTTC.

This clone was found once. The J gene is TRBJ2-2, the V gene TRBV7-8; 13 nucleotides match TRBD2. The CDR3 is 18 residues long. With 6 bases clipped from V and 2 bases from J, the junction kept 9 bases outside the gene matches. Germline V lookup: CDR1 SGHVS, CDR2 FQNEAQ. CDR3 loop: CASSRLAGGGGNTGELFF. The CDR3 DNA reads TGTGCCAGCAGTCGACTAGCGGGAGGAGGTGGTAACACCGGGGAGCTGTTTTTT. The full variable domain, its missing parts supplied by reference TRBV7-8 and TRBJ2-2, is GAGVSQSPRYKVAKRGQDVALRCDPISGHVSLFWYQQALGQGPEFLTYFQNEAQLDKSGLPSDRFFAERPEGSVSTLKIQRTQQEDSAVYLCASSRLAGGGGNTGELFFGEGSRLTVL.

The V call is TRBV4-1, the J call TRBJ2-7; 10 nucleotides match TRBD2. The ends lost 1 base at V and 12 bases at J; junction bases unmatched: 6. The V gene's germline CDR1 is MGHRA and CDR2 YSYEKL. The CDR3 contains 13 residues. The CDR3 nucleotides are TGCGCCAGCAGCCAAGTAGCGGGAGGAGTACGGTACTTC. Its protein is CASSQVAGGVRYF.